This T cell receptor (beta chain) is from a study of prognosis after radiotherapy for stage I lung cancer. Starting from genomic DNA, TCR beta CDR3 was amplified through two-round multiplex PCR. Every TRBV and TRBJ gene had its own specific primer in first-round PCR. TCRdb passed the multiplex PCR reads through MiXCR, listing each CDR3 protein once. The data contain about 27,000 distinct CDR3 sequences, 25% to 35% of them seen just once; the ten biggest clones take up roughly 35%. Germline CDR1 reads MDHEN; CDR2 reads SYDVKM. The CDR3 spans 13 residues. This clonotype has just one count. At one end, the junction sequence differs from germline, possibly due to a read error.

This receptor was identified in a donor of 50 years or more with non-small cell lung cancer. The sequencing here drew on PBMCs, taken before or after stereotactic body radiation therapy (not recorded which). The chain is built from TRBV28 and TRBJ2-7, with D unresolved. CDR3 in DNA: TGCGCCAGCAGTTTATGGTCCGCCTACGAGCAGTACTTC. Its protein is CASSLWSAYEQYF.